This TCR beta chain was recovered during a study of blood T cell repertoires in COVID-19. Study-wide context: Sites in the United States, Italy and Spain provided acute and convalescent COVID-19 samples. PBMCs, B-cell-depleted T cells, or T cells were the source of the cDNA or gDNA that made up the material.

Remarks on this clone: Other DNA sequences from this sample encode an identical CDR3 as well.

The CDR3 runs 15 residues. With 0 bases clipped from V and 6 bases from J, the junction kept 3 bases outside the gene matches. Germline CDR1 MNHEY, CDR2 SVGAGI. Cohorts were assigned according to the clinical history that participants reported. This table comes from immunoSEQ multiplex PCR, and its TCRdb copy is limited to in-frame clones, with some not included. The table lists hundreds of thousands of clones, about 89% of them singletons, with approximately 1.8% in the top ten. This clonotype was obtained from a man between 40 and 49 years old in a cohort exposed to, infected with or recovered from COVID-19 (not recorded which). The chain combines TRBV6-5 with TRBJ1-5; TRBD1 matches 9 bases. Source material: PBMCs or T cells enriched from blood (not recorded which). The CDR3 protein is CASSYSGQGSQPQHF. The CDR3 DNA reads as TGTGCCAGCAGTTACTCGGGACAGGGCTCTCAGCCCCAGCATTTT.